This TCR beta chain emerged from a study of HIV-infected patients and healthy controls. Overall study results and limits: Healthy controls shared more CDR3 sequences between individuals than HIV-infected patients did. HIV-infected repertoires had significantly higher mean Gini indices than controls, possibly reflecting oligoclonality. Eight alpha and eight beta V genes differed significantly in mean usage between HIV-infected patients and controls.

This clonotype was seen at least ten times. Its antigen is not identified. Reverse transcription used about 500 ng RNA and constant-region primers for alpha and beta. Each of the alpha and beta chains got its own library through chain-specific third strand synthesis with indices. TCRdb analysed the 5' RACE reads with MiXCR anew, one entry per CDR3 protein. The sample holds about 7,900 distinct CDR3 sequences, roughly 8.1% seen once. Antiretroviral therapy had run roughly three months, about 14 weeks, before follow-up blood collection. The repertoire came from unfractionated whole blood and reflected all unsorted peripheral T cells. A roughly 2.5 ml peripheral blood sample was taken for RNA. V dropped 2 bases and J dropped 5 bases, with 6 bases sitting between them. The CDR3 loop spans 12 amino acids. The V gene's germline CDR1 is DFQATT and CDR2 SNEGSKA (reference sequence).

Sequencing was performed on blood, taken during antiretroviral therapy. This receptor was taken from an adult with HIV infection. The chain is built from TRBV20-1 and TRBJ1-4, with D uncertain. In DNA form, the CDR3 reads TGCAGTGCTAGACGGACGAATGAAAAACTGTTTTTT. Translation gives CSARRTNEKLFF.